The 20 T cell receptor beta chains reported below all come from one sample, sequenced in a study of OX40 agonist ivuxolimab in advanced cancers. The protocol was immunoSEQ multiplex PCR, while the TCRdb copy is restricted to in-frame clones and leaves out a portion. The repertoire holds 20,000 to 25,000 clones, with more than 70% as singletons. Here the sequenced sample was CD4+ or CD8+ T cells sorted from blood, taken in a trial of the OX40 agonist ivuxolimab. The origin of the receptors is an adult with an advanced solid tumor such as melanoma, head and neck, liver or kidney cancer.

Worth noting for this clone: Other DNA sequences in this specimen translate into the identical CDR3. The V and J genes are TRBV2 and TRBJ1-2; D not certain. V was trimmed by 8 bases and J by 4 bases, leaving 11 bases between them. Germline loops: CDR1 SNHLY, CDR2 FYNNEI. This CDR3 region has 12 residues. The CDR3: CASFAGIYGYTF. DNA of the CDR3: TGTGCCAGCTTCGCGGGGATCTATGGCTACACCTTC.

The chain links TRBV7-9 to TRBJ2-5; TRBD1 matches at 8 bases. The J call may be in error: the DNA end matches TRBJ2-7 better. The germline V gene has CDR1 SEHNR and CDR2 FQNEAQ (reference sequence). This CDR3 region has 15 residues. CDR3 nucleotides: TGTGCCAGCAGCCACCCACAGGGGGAAGGCTACGAGCAGTACTTC. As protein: CASSHPQGEGYEQYF.

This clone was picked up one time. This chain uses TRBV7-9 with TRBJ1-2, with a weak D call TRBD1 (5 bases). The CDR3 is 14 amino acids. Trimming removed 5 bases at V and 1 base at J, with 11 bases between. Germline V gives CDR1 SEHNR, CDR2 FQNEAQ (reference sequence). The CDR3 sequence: CASSGTEYNYGYTF. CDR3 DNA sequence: TGTGCCAGCAGCGGGACGGAGTATAACTATGGCTACACCTTC.

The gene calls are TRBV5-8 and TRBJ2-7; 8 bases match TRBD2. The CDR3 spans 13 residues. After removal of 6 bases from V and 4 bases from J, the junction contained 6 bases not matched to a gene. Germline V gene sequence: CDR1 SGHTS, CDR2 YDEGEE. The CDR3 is CASKPAGAYEQYF. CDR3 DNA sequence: TGTGCCAGCAAACCAGCGGGAGCTTACGAGCAGTACTTC.

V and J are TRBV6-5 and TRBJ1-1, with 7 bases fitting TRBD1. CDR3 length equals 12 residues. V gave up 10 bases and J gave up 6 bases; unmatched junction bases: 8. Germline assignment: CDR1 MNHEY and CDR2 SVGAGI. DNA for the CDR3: TGTGCCACAAGACAGGGAAACCCTGAAGCTTTCTTT. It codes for CATRQGNPEAFF.

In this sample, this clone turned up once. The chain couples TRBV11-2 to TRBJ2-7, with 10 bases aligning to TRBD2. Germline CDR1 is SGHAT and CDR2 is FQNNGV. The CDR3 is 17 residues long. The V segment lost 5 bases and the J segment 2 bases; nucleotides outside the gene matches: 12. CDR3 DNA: TGTGCCAGCAGCCGGGACCCCCCAGCGGGAGGGACCTACGAGCAGTACTTC. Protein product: CASSRDPPAGGTYEQYF.

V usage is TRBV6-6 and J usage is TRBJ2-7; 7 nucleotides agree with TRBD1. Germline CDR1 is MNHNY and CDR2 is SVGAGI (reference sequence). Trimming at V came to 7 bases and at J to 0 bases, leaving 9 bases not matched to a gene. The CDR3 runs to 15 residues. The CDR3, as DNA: TGTGCCAGCAATTTACCAGGGGGAAACTCCTACGAGCAGTACTTC. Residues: CASNLPGGNSYEQYF.

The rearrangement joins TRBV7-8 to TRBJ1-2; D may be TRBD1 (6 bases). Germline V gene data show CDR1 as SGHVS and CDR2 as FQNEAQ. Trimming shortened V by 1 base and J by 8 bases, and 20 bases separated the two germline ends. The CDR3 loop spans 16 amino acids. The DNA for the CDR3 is TGTGCCAGCAGCTTAGTCATTATTTCGGGGGCGGGAGGCTACACCTTC. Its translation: CASSLVIISGAGGYTF.

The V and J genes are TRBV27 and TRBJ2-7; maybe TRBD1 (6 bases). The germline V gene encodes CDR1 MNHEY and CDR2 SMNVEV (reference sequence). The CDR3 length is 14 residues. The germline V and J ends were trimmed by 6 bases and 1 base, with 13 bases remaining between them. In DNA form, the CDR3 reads TGTGCCAGCAGCGTCAGGGGTTCATCCTACGAGCAGTACTTC. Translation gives CASSVRGSSYEQYF.

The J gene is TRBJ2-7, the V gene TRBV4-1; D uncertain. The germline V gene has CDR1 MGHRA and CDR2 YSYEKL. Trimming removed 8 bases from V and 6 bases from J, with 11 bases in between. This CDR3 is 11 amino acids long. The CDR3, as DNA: TGCGCCAGCGGAAACAGCTTCGAGCAGTACTTC. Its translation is CASGNSFEQYF.

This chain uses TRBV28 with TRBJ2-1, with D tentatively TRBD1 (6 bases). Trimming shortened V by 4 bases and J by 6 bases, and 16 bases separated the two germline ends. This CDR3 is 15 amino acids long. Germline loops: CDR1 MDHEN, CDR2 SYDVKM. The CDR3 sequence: CASSSHPQGRNEQFF. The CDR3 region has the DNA TGTGCCAGCAGTTCCCACCCACAGGGACGCAATGAGCAGTTCTTC.

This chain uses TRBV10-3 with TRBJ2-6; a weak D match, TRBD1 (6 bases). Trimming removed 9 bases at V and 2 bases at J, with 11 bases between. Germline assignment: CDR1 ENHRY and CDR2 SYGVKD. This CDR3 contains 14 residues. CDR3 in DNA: TGTGCCATGTCGGACAGTGCTGGGGCCAACGTCCTGACTTTC. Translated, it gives CAMSDSAGANVLTF.

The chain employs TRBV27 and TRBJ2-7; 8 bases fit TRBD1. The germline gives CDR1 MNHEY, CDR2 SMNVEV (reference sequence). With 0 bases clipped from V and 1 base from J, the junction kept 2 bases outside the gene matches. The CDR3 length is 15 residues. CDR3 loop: CASSLSGDRSYEQYF. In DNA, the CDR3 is TGTGCCAGCAGTTTATCCGGGGACAGGTCCTACGAGCAGTACTTC.

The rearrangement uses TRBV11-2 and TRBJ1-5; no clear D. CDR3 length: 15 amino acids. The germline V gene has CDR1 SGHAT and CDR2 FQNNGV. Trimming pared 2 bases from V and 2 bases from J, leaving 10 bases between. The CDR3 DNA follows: TGTGCCAGCAGCTTAAACGGCCAGGGCAATCAGCCCCAGCATTTT. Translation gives CASSLNGQGNQPQHF.

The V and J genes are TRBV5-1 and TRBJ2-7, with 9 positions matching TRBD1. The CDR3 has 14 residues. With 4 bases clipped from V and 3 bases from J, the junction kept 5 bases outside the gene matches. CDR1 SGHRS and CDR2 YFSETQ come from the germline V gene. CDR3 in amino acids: CASSIGQGIYEQYF. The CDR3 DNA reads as TGCGCCAGCAGCATCGGACAGGGGATCTACGAGCAGTACTTC.

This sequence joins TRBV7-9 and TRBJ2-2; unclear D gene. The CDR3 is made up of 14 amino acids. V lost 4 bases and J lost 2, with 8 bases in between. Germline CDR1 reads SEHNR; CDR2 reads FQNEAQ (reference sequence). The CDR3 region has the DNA TGTGCCAGCAGCTGGGCAGTTAACACCGGGGAGCTGTTTTTT. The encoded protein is CASSWAVNTGELFF. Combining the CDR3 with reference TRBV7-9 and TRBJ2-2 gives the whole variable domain DTGVSQNPRHKITKRGQNVTFRCDPISEHNRLYWYRQTLGQGPEFLTYFQNEAQLEKSRLLSDRFSAERPKGSFSTLEIQRTEQGDSAMYLCASSWAVNTGELFFGEGSRLTVL.

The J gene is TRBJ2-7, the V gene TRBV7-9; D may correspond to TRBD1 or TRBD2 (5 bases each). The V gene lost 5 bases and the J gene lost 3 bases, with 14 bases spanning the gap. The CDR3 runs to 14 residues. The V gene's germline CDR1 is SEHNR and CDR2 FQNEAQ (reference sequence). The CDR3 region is CASSGRGTGYEQYF. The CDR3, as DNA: TGTGCCAGCAGCGGCAGAGGGACCGGCTACGAGCAGTACTTC.

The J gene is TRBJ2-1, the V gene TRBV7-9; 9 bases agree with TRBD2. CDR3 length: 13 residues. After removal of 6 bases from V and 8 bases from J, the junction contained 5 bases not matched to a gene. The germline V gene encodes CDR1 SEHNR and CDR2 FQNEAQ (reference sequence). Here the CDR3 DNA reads TGTGCCAGCAGGGTAGCGGGAGATGATGAGCAGTTCTTC. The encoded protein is CASRVAGDDEQFF.

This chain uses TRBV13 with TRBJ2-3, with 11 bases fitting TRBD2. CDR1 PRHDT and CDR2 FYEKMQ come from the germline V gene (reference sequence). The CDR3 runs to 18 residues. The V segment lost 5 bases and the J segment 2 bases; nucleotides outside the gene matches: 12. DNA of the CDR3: TGTGCCAGCAGCCGCTCAGGACTAGCGGGTACGGACACAGATACGCAGTATTTT. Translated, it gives CASSRSGLAGTDTDTQYF.

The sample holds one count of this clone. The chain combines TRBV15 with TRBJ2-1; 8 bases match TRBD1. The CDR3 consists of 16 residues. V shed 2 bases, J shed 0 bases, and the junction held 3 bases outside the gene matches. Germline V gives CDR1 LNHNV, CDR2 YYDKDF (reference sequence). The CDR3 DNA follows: TGTGCCACCAGCAGAACCGGACAGGGCTCCTACAATGAGCAGTTCTTC. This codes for CATSRTGQGSYNEQFF.